These T cell receptor beta chains were read from a single sample in a study of T-cell reconstitution after alpha-beta-depleted transplantation in children. One entry per CDR3 protein results from TCRdb running MiXCR on the PCR reads. The data show approximately 400,000 distinct CDR3 sequences, approximately 11% seen once. The material was PBMCs from the stem cell graft donor, obtained from the stem cell graft. The receptor set was obtained from a human donor who donated a stem cell graft to a child with acute myeloid leukemia. Both conserved end residues are part of each CDR3. The order of the fields is clone size, J gene, CDR3 length, V gene, D gene, CDR3 protein, CDR3 DNA. The D gene is left open where the match is weak. Clone size, where shown, is once, few, many, or a class for clones that have expanded.

. | TRBJ2-7 | 14 | TRBV12-3/TRBV12-4 | . | CASSLGSGIYEQYF | TGTGCCAGCAGTTTAGGCTCCGGGATCTACGAGCAGTACTTC
. | TRBJ2-1 | 15 | TRBV3-1 | TRBD1 | CASSQGPGQGYEQFF | TGTGCCAGCAGCCAAGGTCCGGGACAGGGCTATGAGCAGTTCTTC
. | TRBJ2-4 | 17 | TRBV5-5 | TRBD2 | CASRGGSDFRAKNIQYF | TGTGCCAGCCGGGGGGGCTCAGATTTCCGGGCCAAAAACATTCAGTACTTC
. | TRBJ2-3 | 15 | TRBV12-3/TRBV12-4 | TRBD2 | CASRKGLAGAVTQYF | TGTGCCAGCAGGAAGGGACTAGCGGGGGCAGTTACGCAGTATTTT
many | TRBJ2-2 | 17 | TRBV7-9 | . | CASSFPSGGANTGELFF | TGTGCCAGCAGCTTCCCTAGTGGCGGGGCTAACACCGGGGAGCTGTTTTTT
. | TRBJ1-5 | 15 | TRBV6-2/TRBV6-3 | . | CASRPTGQSNQPQHF | TGTGCCAGCAGGCCTACAGGGCAGAGCAATCAGCCCCAGCATTTT
. | TRBJ2-3 | 11 | TRBV20-1 | . | CSAGSTDTQYF | TGCAGTGCGGGCAGCACAGATACGCAGTATTTT
few | TRBJ2-7 | 12 | TRBV7-9 | . | CASSLLPYEQYF | TGTGCCAGCAGCTTACTCCCCTACGAGCAGTACTTC
. | TRBJ2-1 | 14 | TRBV10-3 | . | CAISARTDYNEQFF | TGTGCCATCAGTGCGAGGACAGATTACAATGAGCAGTTCTTC
many | TRBJ2-5 | 16 | TRBV12-3/TRBV12-4 | . | CASSLGSVGPGETQYF | TGTGCCAGCAGTTTAGGAAGCGTCGGCCCCGGGGAGACCCAGTACTTC
many | TRBJ1-6 | 16 | TRBV5-1 | . | CASSLDTSSYNSPLHF | TGCGCCAGCAGCTTGGACACGAGCTCCTATAATTCACCCCTCCACTTT
once | TRBJ2-5 | 18 | TRBV3-1 | . | CASSLNIASLAPQETQYF | TGTGCCAGCAGTTTAAACATCGCCAGTCTCGCCCCACAAGAGACCCAGTACTTC
. | TRBJ1-4 | 16 | TRBV5-1 | . | CASSLVARSTNEKLFF | TGCGCCAGCAGCTTGGTCGCACGATCAACTAATGAAAAACTGTTTTTC
many | TRBJ2-5 | 14 | TRBV7-9 | TRBD2 | CASRPGGGQETQYF | TGTGCCAGCAGGCCGGGGGGGGGCCAAGAGACCCAGTACTTC
. | TRBJ2-2 | 14 | TRBV20-1 | TRBD1 | CSAIGQGVVGELFF | TGCAGTGCTATCGGACAGGGGGTTGTCGGGGAGCTGTTTTTT
once | TRBJ2-3 | 16 | TRBV11-2 | . | CASSFPVMLVGDTQYF | TGTGCCAGCAGCTTCCCGGTTATGCTAGTAGGTGATACGCAGTATTTT
few | TRBJ1-1 | 13 | TRBV15 | . | CATTLDRNTEAFF | TGTGCCACCACCTTAGACAGGAACACTGAAGCTTTCTTT
. | TRBJ2-2 | 13 | TRBV29-1 | . | CSVTGTNTGELFF | TGCAGCGTTACCGGGACGAACACCGGGGAGCTGTTTTTT
many | TRBJ2-7 | 14 | TRBV20-1 | . | CSARVPGGASEQYF | TGCAGTGCAAGGGTTCCTGGCGGTGCAAGCGAGCAGTACTTC
. | TRBJ2-2 | 13 | TRBV20-1 | TRBD1 | CSAYDRGTGELFF | TGCAGTGCTTACGACAGGGGCACCGGGGAGCTGTTTTTT
. | TRBJ2-3 | 18 | TRBV5-1 | . | CASILGPVVGPGGDTQYF | TGCGCCAGCATACTTGGCCCTGTGGTGGGTCCAGGAGGGGATACGCAGTATTTT
. | TRBJ2-7 | 14 | TRBV6-2/TRBV6-3 | TRBD2 | CASSFGLARYEQYF | TGTGCCAGCAGTTTCGGACTAGCGAGGTACGAGCAGTACTTC
few | TRBJ2-2 | 17 | TRBV12-3/TRBV12-4 | TRBD1 | CASSLDLGGANTGELFF | TGTGCCAGCAGTTTAGATTTAGGGGGCGCGAACACCGGGGAGCTGTTTTTT
few | TRBJ2-5 | 15 | TRBV12-3/TRBV12-4 | . | CASRSVFDTQETQYF | TGTGCCAGCCGTTCCGTATTCGACACACAAGAGACCCAGTACTTC
. | TRBJ2-1 | 18 | TRBV12-3/TRBV12-4 | TRBD2 | CASSLGLRNSGSWNEQFF | TGTGCCAGCAGTTTAGGGTTGCGGAATAGCGGGAGCTGGAATGAGCAGTTCTTC
many | TRBJ2-5 | 17 | TRBV5-1 | . | CASSSARGRGGQETQYF | TGCGCCAGCAGCTCCGCCCGGGGCAGGGGAGGTCAAGAGACCCAGTACTTC
few | TRBJ2-7 | 13 | TRBV5-1 | . | CASSWSPDYEQYF | TGCGCCAGCAGCTGGAGTCCCGACTACGAGCAGTACTTC
few | TRBJ1-2 | 14 | TRBV20-1 | . | CSARELGLNYGYTF | TGCAGTGCTAGAGAGCTGGGCCTCAACTATGGCTACACCTTC
few | TRBJ2-5 | 12 | TRBV25-1 | TRBD1 | CATTGMGETQYF | TGTGCCACGACAGGGATGGGAGAGACCCAGTACTTC
. | TRBJ1-2 | 12 | TRBV12-3/TRBV12-4 | . | CATSPGARGYTF | TGTGCCACCTCGCCGGGGGCGCGTGGCTACACCTTC
. | TRBJ1-4 | 15 | TRBV4-3 | . | CASSRDRDGVRKLFF | TGCGCCAGCAGCCGCGACCGGGACGGAGTCAGAAAACTGTTTTTT
. | TRBJ1-1 | 12 | TRBV30 | . | CAWSFSEREAFF | TGTGCCTGGAGTTTTTCCGAACGTGAAGCTTTCTTT
. | TRBJ2-2 | 12 | TRBV6-6 | TRBD1 | CAMGQGGGELFF | TGTGCCATGGGACAGGGCGGCGGGGAGCTGTTTTTT
. | TRBJ1-1 | 13 | TRBV6-5 | TRBD1 | CASSYDRATEAFF | TGTGCCAGCAGTTACGACAGGGCCACTGAAGCTTTCTTT
. | TRBJ2-1 | 16 | TRBV20-1 | TRBD2 | CSARSGTSGVSNEQFF | TGCAGTGCTAGAAGCGGGACTAGCGGAGTATCCAATGAGCAGTTCTTC
. | TRBJ1-2 | 12 | TRBV20-1 | TRBD1 | CTVGDRVRGYTF | TGCACCGTTGGGGACAGGGTCCGGGGCTACACCTTC
many | TRBJ1-5 | 12 | TRBV6-6 | . | CASSSGNQPQHF | TGTGCCAGCAGTTCTGGGAATCAGCCCCAGCATTTT
few | TRBJ2-5 | 14 | TRBV5-1 | TRBD1 | CASNRGQASETQYF | TGCGCCAGTAACCGGGGACAGGCTTCCGAGACCCAGTACTTC
. | TRBJ2-7 | 12 | TRBV4-1 | TRBD1 | CASSPGQDGQYF | TGCGCCAGCAGCCCTGGACAGGACGGGCAGTACTTC
many | TRBJ2-7 | 14 | TRBV20-1 | . | CSASSAGNAYEQYF | TGCAGTGCCAGTTCGGCAGGGAATGCCTACGAGCAGTACTTC
. | TRBJ2-3 | 14 | TRBV20-1 | TRBD2 | CSADKERGADTQYF | TGCAGTGCAGATAAAGAGCGGGGGGCAGATACGCAGTATTTT
few | TRBJ2-3 | 17 | TRBV29-1 | TRBD2 | CSVEGGERESYTDTQYF | TGCAGCGTTGAGGGCGGGGAGCGGGAGAGCTACACAGATACGCAGTATTTT
many | TRBJ2-1 | 14 | TRBV10-3 | TRBD1 | CAIGQGQEYNEQFF | TGTGCCATCGGCCAGGGACAGGAATACAATGAGCAGTTCTTC
. | TRBJ2-7 | 16 | TRBV6-5 | TRBD1 | CASSYSGQGRGSEQYF | TGTGCCAGCAGTTACTCCGGACAGGGAAGGGGTAGTGAGCAGTACTTC
. | TRBJ2-5 | 14 | TRBV5-1 | . | CASSLSGKGETQYF | TGCGCCAGCAGCTTGTCGGGGAAGGGAGAGACCCAGTACTTC
few | TRBJ1-6 | 15 | TRBV2 | TRBD1 | CASSEEGAPNSPLHF | TGTGCCAGCAGTGAGGAGGGGGCGCCGAATTCACCCCTCCACTTT
. | TRBJ2-3 | 14 | TRBV20-1 | . | CSASRGAGTDTQYF | TGCAGTGCTAGTCGTGGGGCCGGCACAGATACGCAGTATTTT
many | TRBJ2-1 | 10 | TRBV20-1 | . | CSARDNEQFF | TGCAGTGCCAGGGACAACGAGCAGTTCTTC
. | TRBJ2-2 | 16 | TRBV7-3 | . | CASSRSSGTPAEELFF | TGTGCCAGCAGCAGAAGTTCCGGGACACCGGCTGAGGAGCTGTTTTTT
many | TRBJ2-3 | 14 | TRBV5-1 | TRBD1 | CASSPQGSTDTQYF | TGTGCCAGCAGCCCACAGGGGTCCACAGATACGCAGTATTTT
. | TRBJ1-5 | 14 | TRBV20-1 | . | CSASRDTSNQPQHF | TGCAGTGCGAGTAGGGACACAAGCAATCAGCCCCAGCATTTT
many | TRBJ2-7 | 14 | TRBV20-1 | TRBD2 | CSASQAGTSYEQYF | TGCAGTGCTAGTCAGGCCGGGACTAGCTACGAGCAGTACTTC